This TCR beta chain is from a study of blood T cell repertoires in COVID-19. Here immunoSEQ multiplex PCR was the method, and the copy in TCRdb shows in-frame clones only, minus some. There are around 260,000 clones in the sample; about 85% occur only once, and roughly 14% lies in the top ten. CDR1 is KGHSH and CDR2 is LQKENI in the germline V gene. CDR3 length equals 16 residues. Trimming removed 6 bases from V and 9 bases from J; junction bases left unmatched: 17. The receptor's source is a human donor in a cohort sampled during active COVID-19. This chain links TRBV18 with TRBJ2-5, with 9 bases that match TRBD1. Material: peripheral blood. CDR3 DNA sequence: TGTGCCAGCTCCCTTGGACAGGGGACTCGCCAAGGGTCCCAGTACTTC. Translating it yields CASSLGQGTRQGSQYF.